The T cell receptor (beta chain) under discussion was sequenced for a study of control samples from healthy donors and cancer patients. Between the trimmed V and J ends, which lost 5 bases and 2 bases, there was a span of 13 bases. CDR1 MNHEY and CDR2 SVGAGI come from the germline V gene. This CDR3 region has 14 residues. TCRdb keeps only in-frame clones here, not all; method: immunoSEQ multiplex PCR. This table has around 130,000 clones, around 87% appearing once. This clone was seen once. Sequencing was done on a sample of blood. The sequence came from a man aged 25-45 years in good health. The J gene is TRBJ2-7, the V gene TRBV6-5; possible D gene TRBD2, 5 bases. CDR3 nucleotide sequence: TGTGCCAGCAGTCCGACTGGAGGCCCCTACGAGCAGTACGTC. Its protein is CASSPTGGPYEQYV.